Listed here are 2 T cell receptor beta chains from one sample, sequenced in a study of cytomegalovirus exposure and HLA in healthy donors. Profiling relied on immunoSEQ multiplex PCR, and the TCRdb table lists in-frame clones only, not all of them. The sample yields 130,000 to 150,000 clones, 75% to 90% seen once. The sample was PBMCs. These receptors were taken from a woman under 30 in good health and CMV-seropositive.

The rearrangement links TRBV28 to TRBJ2-7; TRBD1 agrees at 7 bases. CDR3 length equals 14 residues. V lost 7 bases, J lost 4 bases, and 10 bases stayed unmatched. Germline lookup yields CDR1 MDHEN and CDR2 SYDVKM. CDR3 bases: TGTGCCAGCACTAAACAGGGGACCCCATACGAGCAGTACTTC. Protein: CASTKQGTPYEQYF.

The rearrangement uses TRBV11-3 and TRBJ2-1; 12 nucleotides match TRBD2. The CDR3 extends over 15 amino acids. CDR1 is SGHNT, CDR2 YENEEA, per germline. The junction had 6 bases not matched to a gene; V was cut back by 2 bases and J by 10 bases. The CDR3 protein is CASSLPVGLAGEQFF. Written as DNA, the CDR3 is TGTGCCAGCAGCTTACCCGTAGGACTAGCGGGGGAGCAGTTCTTC.